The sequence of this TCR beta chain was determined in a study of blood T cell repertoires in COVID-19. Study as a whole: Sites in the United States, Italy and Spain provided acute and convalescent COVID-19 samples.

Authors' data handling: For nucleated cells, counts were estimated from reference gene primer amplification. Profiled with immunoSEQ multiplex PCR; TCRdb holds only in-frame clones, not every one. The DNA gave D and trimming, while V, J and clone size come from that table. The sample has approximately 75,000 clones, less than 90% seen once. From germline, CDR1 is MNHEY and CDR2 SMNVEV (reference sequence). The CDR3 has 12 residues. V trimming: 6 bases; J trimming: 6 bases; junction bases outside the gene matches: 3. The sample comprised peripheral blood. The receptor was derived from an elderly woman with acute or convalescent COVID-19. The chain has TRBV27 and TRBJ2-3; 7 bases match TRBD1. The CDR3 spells CASSQGGDTQYF. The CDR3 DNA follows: TGTGCCAGCAGCCAAGGGGGCGATACGCAGTATTTT.